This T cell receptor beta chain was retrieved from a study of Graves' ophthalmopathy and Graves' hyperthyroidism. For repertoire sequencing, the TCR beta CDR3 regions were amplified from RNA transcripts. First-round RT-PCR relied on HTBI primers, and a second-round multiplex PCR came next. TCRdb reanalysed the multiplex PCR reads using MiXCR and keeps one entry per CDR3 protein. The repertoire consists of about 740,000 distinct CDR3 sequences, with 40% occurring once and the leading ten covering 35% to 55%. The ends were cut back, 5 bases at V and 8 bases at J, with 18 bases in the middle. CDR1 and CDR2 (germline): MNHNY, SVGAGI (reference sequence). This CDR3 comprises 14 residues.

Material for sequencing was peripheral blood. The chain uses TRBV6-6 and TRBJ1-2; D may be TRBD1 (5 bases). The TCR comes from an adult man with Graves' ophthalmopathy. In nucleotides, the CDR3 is TGTGCCAGCAGTGAAGCGCTCGGGGGTCCGGGCTACACCTTC. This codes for CASSEALGGPGYTF.